Below are 14 T cell receptor beta chains sequenced from a single sample in a study of follicular helper T cells after annual influenza vaccination. Assay: immunoSEQ multiplex PCR; the TCRdb copy retains only in-frame clones and omits some. This table holds more than 10,000 clones, roughly 77% found once. The time point: 2014-2015 season, pre-vaccination. The sequenced sample was CXCR5- memory CD4+ T cells sorted from blood, obtained on the day of influenza vaccination. The receptor source for this set is an adult who received the influenza vaccine.

V and J are TRBV28 and TRBJ1-2; D may be TRBD1 (5 bases). Trimming left V 4 bases short and J 0 bases short, with 18 bases between. The CDR3 has 17 residues. Germline loops: CDR1 MDHEN, CDR2 SYDVKM. CDR3 coding DNA: TGTGCCAGCAGTTATTATAGGGGAGGGGATCCTAACTATGGCTACACCTTC. Translating it yields CASSYYRGGDPNYGYTF.

The chain uses TRBV5-4 and TRBJ2-5; D may be TRBD1 (6 bases). The V gene's germline CDR1 is SGHNT and CDR2 YYREEE (reference sequence). Trimming cost V 3 bases and J 4 bases, with 13 bases left between them. This CDR3 contains 14 residues. CDR3: CASSSQGFPETQYF. The CDR3 DNA follows: TGTGCCAGCAGCTCTCAGGGGTTCCCAGAGACCCAGTACTTC.

The V and J genes are TRBV7-9 and TRBJ2-7, with a tentative D call TRBD2 (7 bases). This CDR3 is built from 15 residues. V dropped 4 bases and J dropped 1 base, with 14 bases sitting between them. Germline V gene lookup returns CDR1 SEHNR and CDR2 FQNEAQ (reference sequence). CDR3 in DNA: TGTGCCAGCAGCTGGGACGGGGGGCGATCCTACGAGCAGTACTTC. Translating gives CASSWDGGRSYEQYF.

V gene TRBV5-6 combines with J gene TRBJ1-1; TRBD1 is a possible D gene (6 bases). Trimming removed 4 bases at V and 7 bases at J, with 11 bases between. Germline V CDR1 and CDR2: SGHDT, YYEEEE. This CDR3 has 12 residues. The CDR3 reads CASSPTRGEAFF. Written as DNA, the CDR3 is TGTGCCAGCAGCCCCACCAGGGGTGAAGCTTTCTTT. Variable domain in full (rest from reference TRBV5-6 and TRBJ1-1): DAGVTQSPTHLIKTRGQQVTLRCSPKSGHDTVSWYQQALGQGPQFIFQYYEEEERQRGNFPDRFSGHQFPNYSSELNVNALLLGDSALYLCASSPTRGEAFFGQGTRLTVV.

The gene calls are TRBV2 and TRBJ2-4; perhaps D is TRBD1 or TRBD2 (6 bases each). This CDR3 has 14 amino acids. V was cut by 6 bases and J by 8 bases, with 17 bases left in between. CDR1 SNHLY and CDR2 FYNNEI come from the germline V gene. The chain's CDR3 is CASRRSGALDIQYF. The CDR3 region has the DNA TGTGCCAGCAGGCGTTCGGGGGCTTTGGACATTCAGTACTTC.

This clone was seen more than once but under ten times. The genes are TRBV2 and TRBJ1-5; D call uncertain. Per germline, CDR1 SNHLY and CDR2 FYNNEI. Trimming took off 2 bases at V and 7 bases at J, with 9 bases between the two ends. This CDR3 comprises 13 residues. The CDR3 spells CASSELGRQPQHF. CDR3 nucleotides: TGTGCCAGCAGTGAACTGGGGAGGCAGCCCCAGCATTTT.

The V gene is TRBV9, the J gene TRBJ2-2, with TRBD2 matching over 9 bases. CDR3 length equals 16 residues. The germline gives CDR1 SGDLS, CDR2 YYNGEE. J was trimmed by 4 bases and V by 0 bases; bases with no gene match: 4. CDR3 protein: CASSVAGTSSTGELFF. CDR3 DNA sequence: TGTGCCAGCAGCGTAGCCGGGACTAGCTCCACCGGGGAGCTGTTTTTT.

The chain has TRBV9 and TRBJ2-5, with 10 bases identical to TRBD2. Trimming cost V 0 bases and J 4 bases; bases outside gene matches: 6. The CDR3 spans 16 residues. CDR1 SGDLS and CDR2 YYNGEE come from the germline V gene. Here the CDR3 reads CASSVGFLAGVETQYF. CDR3 nucleotide sequence: TGTGCCAGCAGCGTAGGATTTCTAGCGGGGGTAGAGACCCAGTACTTC.

The V and J genes are TRBV29-1 and TRBJ2-1; possible D gene TRBD1, 6 bases. V was clipped by 6 bases and J by 1 base, with 22 bases between them. The CDR3 is 17 amino acids. Germline values: CDR1 SQVTM, CDR2 ANQGSEA. In DNA form, the CDR3 reads TGCAGCGTGAACGTGGGAGCCAGGGGCGTTTCCTACAATGAGCAGTTCTTC. Amino acid sequence: CSVNVGARGVSYNEQFF.

The rearrangement links TRBV27 to TRBJ1-2, with D maybe TRBD1 (5 bases). CDR1 MNHEY and CDR2 SMNVEV come from the germline V gene (reference sequence). This CDR3 spans 16 amino acids. The V and J ends lost 7 bases and 6 bases respectively, with 24 bases between them. The CDR3 spells CASKKGIGSGGDGYTF. CDR3 nucleotide sequence: TGTGCCAGCAAAAAGGGAATAGGGAGTGGGGGGGATGGCTACACCTTC.

The chain carries TRBV18 and TRBJ1-5; D call uncertain. Germline V gene sequence: CDR1 KGHSH, CDR2 LQKENI. The germline V and J ends were trimmed by 3 bases and 1 base, with 7 bases remaining between them. The CDR3 is 14 amino acids. The CDR3 bases are TGTGCCAGCTCACCTGGGGAAAGCAATCAGCCCCAGCATTTT. Translating it yields CASSPGESNQPQHF.

CDR3 in amino acids: CASSGLVQETQYF. In DNA, the CDR3 is TGTGCCAGCAGTGGACTGGTCCAAGAGACCCAGTACTTC. The gene calls are TRBV27 and TRBJ2-5; D perhaps matches TRBD2 (5 bases). Trimming took off 5 bases at V and 1 base at J, with 8 bases between the two ends. The V gene's germline CDR1 is MNHEY and CDR2 SMNVEV (reference sequence). The CDR3 covers 13 residues.

V and J are TRBV7-8 and TRBJ1-5; possible D gene TRBD1, 5 bases. The CDR3 runs to 15 residues. The germline V gene has CDR1 SGHVS and CDR2 FQNEAQ. V lost 6 bases, J lost 14 bases, and 26 bases lay in between. CDR3 sequence reads: CASSKGWTSEFRKHF. As DNA, the CDR3 is TGTGCCAGCAGTAAGGGGTGGACAAGCGAATTTCGCAAGCATTTT.

This chain joins TRBV27 and TRBJ2-7; 11 nucleotides match TRBD1. Germline loops: CDR1 MNHEY, CDR2 SMNVEV (reference sequence). Losses at the gene ends were 6 bases for V and 2 bases for J; bases not matched to a gene: 3. The length of the CDR3 is 14 residues. The CDR3 reads CASSLGQGAYEQYF. The CDR3, as DNA: TGTGCCAGCAGCCTGGGACAGGGGGCCTACGAGCAGTACTTC.